A few counts support the clone carrying this T cell receptor (beta chain). Its target is unknown. TCRdb processed the RT-PCR reads anew with MiXCR; each CDR3 protein has one entry. The sample contains over 750,000 distinct CDR3 sequences, approximately 21% of which appear only once. This record belongs to a study of response to subunit inactivated influenza vaccine. Overall study findings and caveats: It was suggested by the authors that few new T cells are recruited by each seasonal influenza vaccination.

The specimen comprised PBMCs from blood, sampled 5 to 6 days after vaccination. The TCR was taken from a man aged 50 or older who received an inactivated influenza vaccine.

The CDR3 spells CASRITGLGVGEQFF. CDR3 DNA: TGTGCCAGCAGAATAACGGGACTAGGGGTGGGTGAGCAGTTCTTC. This sequence joins TRBV12-3 or TRBV12-4 and TRBJ2-1, with 8 bases fitting TRBD2. Losses at the gene ends were 6 bases for V and 9 bases for J; bases not matched to a gene: 13. CDR3 length equals 15 residues.